Presented here are 10 T cell receptor beta chains from one specimen sequenced in a study of cytomegalovirus exposure and HLA in healthy donors. It was with 60 Vbeta and 13 Jbeta primers that the PCR ran. Sequencing was performed with immunoSEQ multiplex PCR; in TCRdb, only in-frame clones are kept and a portion is missing. The top ten hold less than 4.5% of the sample, which has about 300,000 clones, about nine tenths seen once. Source material: PBMCs. Receptors originate from a man in his forties in good health and CMV-seropositive.

A remark on this clone: One end of the junction is discordant with germline, which a read error may explain. The chain carries TRBV7-9 and TRBJ1-5; TRBD1 might be the D (5 bases). This CDR3 has 17 amino acids. Germline V gene lookup returns CDR1 SEHNR and CDR2 FQNEAQ (reference sequence). As DNA, the CDR3 is TGTTCCAGCAGCTTAGCGCATATCAGGGAGGGCAATCAGCCCCAGCATTTT. Its protein is CSSSLAHIREGNQPQHF.

This chain links TRBV12-5 with TRBJ1-5, with D possibly being TRBD1 (6 bases). V lost 5 bases, J lost 6 bases, and 14 bases lay in between. The V gene's germline CDR1 is LGHNT and CDR2 FRNRAP. This CDR3 has 14 residues. CDR3 coding DNA: TGTGCTAGTGGTCCCGGGGGGCCCGGTCAGCCCCAGCATTTT. Translated: CASGPGGPGQPQHF.

V is TRBV9 and J is TRBJ2-7, with D perhaps TRBD2 (5 bases). The CDR3 runs 15 residues. V was clipped by 0 bases and J by 5 bases, with 15 bases between them. Germline V gene sequence: CDR1 SGDLS, CDR2 YYNGEE. As DNA, the CDR3 is TGTGCCAGCAGCGTAGATGCCCTCCGAGGGCACGAGCAGTACTTC. It is translated as CASSVDALRGHEQYF.

This clone showed up just a few times. The rearrangement uses TRBV5-1 and TRBJ2-1; 9 nucleotides line up with TRBD2. The junction had 9 bases not matched to a gene; V was cut back by 4 bases and J by 7 bases. The CDR3 runs 15 residues. Germline V lookup: CDR1 SGHRS, CDR2 YFSETQ. CDR3 loop: CASSSLGTSNNEQFF. The DNA for the CDR3 is TGCGCCAGCAGCAGCTTGGGGACTAGCAATAATGAGCAGTTCTTC.

The chain recombines TRBV5-4 with TRBJ2-5; D gene unclear. The CDR3 has 11 residues. V lost 4 bases and J 3 bases, leaving 4 bases between the germline ends. Germline V gives CDR1 SGHNT, CDR2 YYREEE (reference sequence). CDR3 sequence reads: CASSREETQYF. The CDR3 DNA reads as TGTGCCAGCAGCCGAGAAGAGACCCAGTACTTC.

This clone was detected once. The rearrangement links TRBV7-9 to TRBJ2-5; the match to TRBD2 covers 11 bases. The CDR3 consists of 16 residues. V dropped 5 bases and J dropped 3; count of bases not matched to a gene: 8. The germline gives CDR1 SEHNR, CDR2 FQNEAQ (reference sequence). The chain's CDR3 is CASSGGGLAEKETQYF. The CDR3 DNA is TGTGCCAGCAGCGGGGGGGGACTAGCGGAAAAAGAGACCCAGTACTTC.

The rearrangement joins TRBV9 to TRBJ2-7; TRBD2 matches 9 bases. The CDR3 runs to 13 residues. J was trimmed by 5 bases and V by 3 bases; bases with no gene match: 3. Germline V lookup: CDR1 SGDLS, CDR2 YYNGEE. In nucleotides, the CDR3 is TGTGCCAGCAGCGCCGCGGGGGGGGACGAGCAGTACTTC. It specifies CASSAAGGDEQYF.

This sequence joins TRBV11-2 and TRBJ2-4; weak D call: TRBD2 (6 bases). V was shortened by 0 bases and J by 7 bases, with 13 bases between the two germline ends. Germline lookup yields CDR1 SGHAT and CDR2 FQNNGV. The CDR3 totals 15 residues. In DNA, the CDR3 is TGTGCCAGCAGCTTAGATCTCCCTGGGAGGAACATTCAGTACTTC. This encodes CASSLDLPGRNIQYF.

The chain has TRBV5-5 and TRBJ2-7; D is perhaps TRBD1 (5 bases). Germline values: CDR1 SGHKS, CDR2 YYEKEE (reference sequence). The CDR3 consists of 15 residues. V lost 0 bases to trimming and J lost 0 bases, with 10 bases between them. CDR3 in amino acids: CASSLGQFSSYEQYF. The CDR3 bases are TGTGCCAGCAGCTTGGGACAGTTCAGCTCCTACGAGCAGTACTTC.

This chain links TRBV28 with TRBJ1-2; 9 bases fit TRBD1. CDR1 is MDHEN and CDR2 is SYDVKM in the germline V gene. V trimming: 3 bases; J trimming: 6 bases; junction bases outside the gene matches: 5. This CDR3 spans 14 amino acids. DNA for the CDR3: TGTGCCAGCAGTTTCCCTACAGGGGGCAATGGCTACACCTTC. As protein: CASSFPTGGNGYTF.